The 30 T cell receptor beta chains in this list originate from one sample, sequenced in a study of T-cell reconstitution after alpha-beta-depleted transplantation in children. Preparation of the TCRbeta library was carried out with unique molecular identifiers. TCRdb ran MiXCR on the PCR reads and lists one entry per CDR3 protein. The table lists some 350,000 distinct CDR3 sequences, about a sixth of them singletons. The material was PBMCs, mostly from graft donor cells, obtained 360 days after TCRalphabeta/CD19-depleted stem cell transplant. These receptors all come from a male patient between 2 and 9 years old who had a stem cell transplant for acute lymphoblastic leukemia, so the T cells may come from the graft donor.

This clonotype appeared a few times. CDR3 amino acids: CASSSEDVQETQYF. The CDR3, as DNA: TGCGCCAGCAGCTCAGAGGACGTCCAAGAGACCCAGTACTTC. The rearrangement joins TRBV5-1 to TRBJ2-5; D not certain. CDR3 size: 14 residues. Germline loops: CDR1 SGHRS, CDR2 YFSETQ. V gave up 3 bases and J gave up 1 base, with 10 bases separating them.

As for this clonotype: Being one base from a much bigger clone, this may be a read error. The chain has TRBV7-8 and TRBJ2-5; a possible D gene is TRBD1 (6 bases). Per the germline V gene, CDR1 is SGHVS and CDR2 is FQNEAQ. There are 13 residues in the CDR3. The CDR3 region is CASSFRGQQTQYF. CDR3 in DNA: TGTGCCAGCAGCTTCAGGGGCCAACAGACCCAGTACTTC.

This chain links TRBV7-8 with TRBJ2-5, with D perhaps matching TRBD2 (6 bases). CDR1 and CDR2 from the germline V gene are SGHVS and FQNEAQ. V lost 5 bases and J lost 2, with 21 bases in between. The CDR3 spans 17 residues. In DNA form, the CDR3 reads TGTGCCAGCAGCCATGGGGGGAACGTGTACCCTCAAGAGACCCAGTACTTC. It translates to CASSHGGNVYPQETQYF.

The rearrangement joins TRBV9 to TRBJ2-2; TRBD1 matches 9 bases. Germline V gene lookup returns CDR1 SGDLS and CDR2 YYNGEE. The CDR3 extends over 17 amino acids. V shed 3 bases, J shed 3 bases, and the junction held 9 bases outside the gene matches. The CDR3, as DNA: TGTGCCAGCAGCGCACCCGGGGGACAGGGAGACACCGGGGAGCTGTTTTTT. Amino acids: CASSAPGGQGDTGELFF. Complete variable domain (other parts from reference TRBV9 and TRBJ2-2): DSGVTQTPKHLITATGQRVTLRCSPRSGDLSVYWYQQSLDQGLQFLIQYYNGEERAKGNILERFSAQQFPDLHSELNLSSLELGDSALYFCASSAPGGQGDTGELFFGEGSRLTVL.

This clonotype came up a few times. CDR3 in DNA: TGTGCCAGCAGCCAAGTCACGATGTCGCGGTACAATGAGCAGTTCTTC. It translates to CASSQVTMSRYNEQFF. V gene TRBV14 combines with J gene TRBJ2-1; D is unclear. The germline gives CDR1 SGHDN, CDR2 FVKESK. This CDR3 contains 16 residues. V lost 1 base and J 4 bases, leaving 14 bases between the germline ends.

This clonotype has just a few counts. The V call is TRBV20-1, the J call TRBJ2-1; possible D gene TRBD2, 6 bases. In germline, CDR1 is DFQATT, CDR2 SNEGSKA (reference sequence). Trimming took off 3 bases at V and 7 bases at J, with 13 bases between the two ends. The CDR3 runs to 13 residues. The CDR3 spells CSASHQTRNEQFF. As DNA, the CDR3 is TGCAGTGCTAGTCATCAGACTAGGAATGAGCAGTTCTTC.

The chain is built from TRBV28 and TRBJ2-2, with D uncertain. The CDR3 is 14 residues long. CDR1 MDHEN and CDR2 SYDVKM come from the germline V gene. V lost 5 bases and J 3 bases, leaving 10 bases between the germline ends. CDR3 bases: TGTGCCAGCAGTACGAGAAGTCACACCGGGGAGCTGTTTTTT. Its protein product is CASSTRSHTGELFF.

The gene calls are TRBV28 and TRBJ2-3, with 12 nucleotides matching TRBD2. The germline V gene has CDR1 MDHEN and CDR2 SYDVKM. The CDR3 loop spans 15 amino acids. The V segment lost 5 bases and the J segment 4 bases; nucleotides outside the gene matches: 4. CDR3 sequence: CASSGTSGPADTQYF. CDR3 nucleotides: TGTGCCAGCAGTGGGACTAGCGGGCCCGCAGATACGCAGTATTTT.

The rearrangement uses TRBV2 and TRBJ2-2, with 14 positions matching TRBD2. The CDR3 has 24 residues. The ends lost 0 bases at V and 3 bases at J; junction bases unmatched: 21. Germline V gene sequence: CDR1 SNHLY, CDR2 FYNNEI. As DNA, the CDR3 is TGTGCCAGCAGTGAAGCGCAGCTTGTGGTTGTTGGGACTAGCGGGAGAGGGGACACCGGGGAGCTGTTTTTT. Protein sequence: CASSEAQLVVVGTSGRGDTGELFF.

This clonotype was observed a handful of times. In nucleotides, the CDR3 is TGCAGCGTTAACCCCGGGACAGGGATTGATACGCAGTATTTT. This translates into CSVNPGTGIDTQYF. The chain links TRBV29-1 to TRBJ2-3, with 9 bases identical to TRBD1. Germline CDR1 reads SQVTM; CDR2 reads ANQGSEA. CDR3 size: 14 residues. J was trimmed by 6 bases and V by 5 bases; bases with no gene match: 9.

The V gene is TRBV5-8, the J gene TRBJ2-5; D not resolved. The ends were cut back, 0 bases at V and 4 bases at J, with 13 bases in the middle. The CDR3 runs 15 residues. CDR1 and CDR2 from the germline V gene are SGHTS and YDEGEE. DNA of the CDR3: TGTGCCAGCAGCTTGGGCCACAAGGGCTTAGAGACCCAGTACTTC. Residues: CASSLGHKGLETQYF.

V is TRBV20-1 and J is TRBJ2-7; D ambiguous. V shed 0 bases and J shed 3 bases, with 9 bases lying between them. Per the germline V gene, CDR1 is DFQATT and CDR2 is SNEGSKA (reference sequence). The CDR3 spans 13 residues. The DNA for the CDR3 is TGCAGTGCTAGAGATCGGGCCCTCTACGAGCAGTACTTC. Its translation: CSARDRALYEQYF.

V is TRBV20-1 and J is TRBJ2-2, with 9 bases lining up with TRBD1. CDR1 and CDR2 (germline): DFQATT, SNEGSKA (reference sequence). With V trimmed by 6 bases and J by 5 bases, 7 bases remained unmatched. The CDR3 totals 14 residues. CDR3 in amino acids: CSAMDRGATGELFF. CDR3 nucleotides: TGCAGTGCAATGGACAGGGGAGCTACCGGGGAGCTGTTTTTT.

This clonotype showed up just a few times. The V call is TRBV29-1, the J call TRBJ1-3, with D uncertain. The ends were cut back, 5 bases at V and 0 bases at J, with 5 bases in the middle. This CDR3 has 12 residues. The V gene's germline CDR1 is SQVTM and CDR2 ANQGSEA. The CDR3 spells CSVHSSGNTIYF. The CDR3 DNA reads as TGCAGCGTTCACAGCTCTGGAAACACCATATATTTT.

A few counts support this clonotype. The chain couples TRBV6-2 or TRBV6-3 to TRBJ2-3, with TRBD2 as a possible D gene (6 bases). Germline assignment: CDR1 MNHEY and CDR2 SVGEGT. This CDR3 has 15 residues. Trimming pared 4 bases from V and 0 bases from J, leaving 11 bases between. This chain's CDR3 is CASSSTSRSTDTQYF. The CDR3 region has the DNA TGTGCCAGCAGTTCCACTAGCAGAAGCACAGATACGCAGTATTTT.

This chain links TRBV9 with TRBJ1-3; no firm D call. CDR3 length: 16 residues. Deletions cut 0 bases from V and 0 bases from J, with 10 bases between. Germline V gives CDR1 SGDLS, CDR2 YYNGEE. The CDR3 nucleotides read TGTGCCAGCAGCGTAGCGGTCACCGACTCTGGAAACACCATATATTTT. This translates into CASSVAVTDSGNTIYF.

V and J are TRBV5-1 and TRBJ2-2, with D possibly TRBD1 on 6 matching bases. V was cut by 4 bases and J by 3 bases, with 13 bases left in between. In germline, CDR1 is SGHRS, CDR2 YFSETQ. The CDR3 length is 15 residues. CDR3 in DNA: TGCGCCAGCAGCCAGCTGTCAGGGGACACCGGGGAGCTGTTTTTT. This sequence encodes CASSQLSGDTGELFF.

A few counts support this clonotype. The J gene is TRBJ2-3, the V gene TRBV12-3 or TRBV12-4; D gene unclear. The CDR3 is made up of 15 amino acids. Trimming cost V 4 bases and J 1 base, with 12 bases left between them. For the CDR3, the DNA is TGTGCCAGCAGTTACGGGCTGGACGGCACAGATACGCAGTATTTT. Translated, it gives CASSYGLDGTDTQYF.

This clonotype was found a few times. The gene calls are TRBV10-3 and TRBJ2-1; 10 bases are a match to TRBD2. V was pared by 2 bases and J by 8 bases, with 9 bases of the junction left unmatched. CDR3 length: 16 residues. Germline V gene lookup returns CDR1 ENHRY and CDR2 SYGVKD. The CDR3 DNA reads TGTGCCATCAGTGAGCCGTCTAGCGGGAGTGGGCATGAGCAGTTCTTC. Translating gives CAISEPSSGSGHEQFF.

This clonotype has only a few counts. CDR3 loop: CASSYPGGDTQYF. The CDR3 DNA is TGTGCCAGCAGTTACCCGGGGGGAGATACGCAGTATTTT. The chain joins TRBV28 to TRBJ2-3; 7 bases are a match to TRBD2. Germline V gene data show CDR1 as MDHEN and CDR2 as SYDVKM. Trimming removed 4 bases from V and 5 bases from J; junction bases left unmatched: 3. This CDR3 has 13 residues.

The V call is TRBV12-3 or TRBV12-4, the J call TRBJ2-3, with D perhaps assigned TRBD1 or TRBD2 (6 bases each). Trimming stripped 4 bases from V and 0 bases from J, with 23 bases between. The CDR3 contains 19 residues. The CDR3: CASSSGADGRRGSTDTQYF. CDR3 DNA: TGTGCCAGCAGTTCGGGGGCTGACGGGAGAAGGGGTAGCACAGATACGCAGTATTTT.

The CDR3 loop reads CASSYSRGGTTGELFF. For the CDR3, the DNA is TGTGCCAGCAGTTACTCCCGTGGGGGGACGACCGGGGAGCTGTTTTTT. J is TRBJ2-2 and V is TRBV6-5; perhaps TRBD2 as D (6 bases). CDR1 MNHEY and CDR2 SVGAGI come from the germline V gene. The CDR3 totals 16 residues. V was pared by 0 bases and J by 5 bases, with 13 bases between.

This clonotype came up many times. The rearrangement uses TRBV11-3 and TRBJ2-1, with 7 bases aligning to TRBD1. The CDR3 totals 16 residues. CDR1 SGHNT and CDR2 YENEEA come from the germline V gene. The ends lost 5 bases at V and 0 bases at J; junction bases unmatched: 7. The CDR3 DNA reads as TGTGCCAGCAGCGAACCGACAGGGAGCTCCTACAATGAGCAGTTCTTC. This translates into CASSEPTGSSYNEQFF.

This clonotype was found many times. The gene calls are TRBV12-3 or TRBV12-4 and TRBJ2-3; tentatively, D is TRBD1 (6 bases). Trimming shortened V by 0 bases and J by 4 bases, and 11 bases separated the two germline ends. CDR3 size: 15 residues. The CDR3 protein is CASSLALNRADTQYF. The CDR3 DNA is TGTGCCAGCAGTTTAGCGCTAAACAGGGCAGATACGCAGTATTTT.

This clonotype was observed many times. The rearrangement links TRBV5-1 to TRBJ2-2, with D unclear. The CDR3 consists of 13 residues. The germline CDR1 and CDR2 sequences are SGHRS and YFSETQ. Trimming removed 0 bases at V and 8 bases at J, with 8 bases between. Written as DNA, the CDR3 is TGCGCCAGCAGCTTGGAGTCGGCGGGGGAGCTGTTTTTT. Translation gives CASSLESAGELFF.

This clonotype was seen a few times. This chain connects TRBV28 to TRBJ2-1; tentatively, D is TRBD1 or TRBD2 (5 bases each). The germline CDR1 and CDR2 sequences are MDHEN and SYDVKM. The CDR3 has 13 amino acids. Deletions cut 7 bases from V and 3 bases from J, with 10 bases between. The CDR3 loop reads CASTFGGYNEQFF. The CDR3 DNA reads as TGTGCCAGCACCTTTGGGGGCTACAATGAGCAGTTCTTC.

Ten or more counts support this clonotype. This sequence joins TRBV6-1 and TRBJ2-2, with D perhaps matching TRBD1 (6 bases). This CDR3 has 14 residues. V was trimmed by 6 bases and J by 1 base, leaving 9 bases between them. Germline V CDR1 and CDR2: MNHNS, SASEGT. The CDR3 sequence: CASSKGQNTGELFF. The CDR3 region has the DNA TGTGCCAGCAGCAAGGGACAGAACACCGGGGAGCTGTTTTTT.

This clonotype was seen a handful of times. This sequence joins TRBV12-3 or TRBV12-4 and TRBJ2-5; 9 bases match TRBD1. CDR3 length: 15 amino acids. After removal of 5 bases from V and 4 bases from J, the junction contained 8 bases not matched to a gene. For the CDR3, the DNA is TGTGCCAGCAGTAGGTTCACAGGGGGCCGAGAGACCCAGTACTTC. This encodes CASSRFTGGRETQYF.

This clonotype has at least ten counts. CDR3 coding DNA: TGCGCCAGCAGCTTGTGGACGGGAGGGCACCAAGAGACCCAGTACTTC. This gives the protein CASSLWTGGHQETQYF. V and J are TRBV5-1 and TRBJ2-5; 8 bases agree with TRBD2. The CDR3 length is 16 residues. Losses at the gene ends were 1 base for V and 0 bases for J; bases not matched to a gene: 5. From germline, CDR1 is SGHRS and CDR2 YFSETQ. Variable domain in full (rest from reference TRBV5-1 and TRBJ2-5): KAGVTQTPRYLIKTRGQQVTLSCSPISGHRSVSWYQQTPGQGLQFLFEYFSETQRNKGNFPGRFSGRQFSNSRSEMNVSTLELGDSALYLCASSLWTGGHQETQYFGPGTRLLVL.

The chain links TRBV5-1 to TRBJ1-5; D perhaps matches TRBD1 (5 bases). The germline CDR1 and CDR2 sequences are SGHRS and YFSETQ. The V end lost 0 bases, the J end lost 6 bases, and 13 bases lay between the germline ends. This CDR3 region has 15 residues. CDR3 sequence: CASSLGGDGSQPQHF. For the CDR3, the DNA is TGCGCCAGCAGCTTGGGGGGGGACGGGAGTCAGCCCCAGCATTTT.